The clone carrying this T cell receptor beta chain was counted many times. Its antigen is still unknown. This specimen belongs to a study of T-cell memory formation after mild COVID-19. Study-wide findings and caveats: Confirmation was lacking for SARS-CoV-2 specificity of second-wave clones that peaked on day 37. CD4/CD8 balance held among clones contracting day 15 to 85, and later expanders leaned CD4+.

The CDR3 length is 14 residues. Germline V lookup: CDR1 SNHLY, CDR2 FYNNEI. Trimming took 7 bases from V and 0 from J, leaving 10 bases between them. From 5'RACE with constant-segment primers came TCR alpha and TCR beta cDNA libraries that carried sample barcodes and UMIs. TCRdb used MiXCR to reprocess the 5' RACE reads, holding one entry per CDR3 protein. Found here are 240,000 or so distinct CDR3 sequences, roughly a tenth of them singletons; the top ten hold under 25%. The receptor's source is a young man who had mild COVID-19 (a few samples of this study predate the infection). Cell type and time point are not known. J is TRBJ2-1 and V is TRBV2; D call uncertain. What was sequenced was PBMCs or a T cell subset sorted from them (not recorded which). This chain's CDR3 is CASKTAASYNEQFF. The CDR3, as DNA: TGTGCCAGCAAAACAGCCGCCTCCTACAATGAGCAGTTCTTC.